This record looks at one T cell receptor (beta chain) sequence and its context. Its antigen is not known. The Oncomine TCR Beta short-read assay sequenced DNA from cultured CD4+ T cells. TCRdb independently ran MiXCR on the PCR reads; one entry per CDR3 protein. The sample has 8,000 to 9,000 distinct CDR3 sequences; roughly 52% are singletons. The CDR3 loop spans 15 amino acids. Germline loops: CDR1 SGHAT, CDR2 FQNNGV. Trimming pared 3 bases from V and 0 bases from J, leaving 11 bases between. The data belong to a study of vaccination and CD4 T cells after COVID-19. Treatment defined: approximately 10-day PBMC culture with coronavirus spike peptide pools or control peptides (ViraFEST assay). These CD4+ T cells came from an unexposed donor, sampled before the COVID-19 pandemic (2011-2018).

The chain uses TRBV11-2 and TRBJ1-2; D is unclear. The sequence was collected from a human donor in good health. The sample taken for sequencing was CD4+ T cells from blood, cultured in vitro. CDR3 in amino acids: CASSFSQTANYGYTF. The CDR3 coding sequence is TGTGCCAGCAGCTTCTCTCAGACCGCTAACTATGGCTACACCTTC.